The clone carrying this T cell receptor beta chain was observed once. Its antigen is undetermined. This entry is derived from a study of OX40 agonist ivuxolimab in advanced cancers. In the study overall: Three patients had partial responses: one hepatocellular carcinoma, two cutaneous melanoma. Study-level findings and limits: Blood T cells, both CD4+ and CD8+, expanded clonally by week 6 at 0.1 to 3.0 mg/kg.

Peripheral blood came from all dose cohorts at three timepoints. The CDR3 runs to 14 residues. Trimming left V 0 bases short and J 7 bases short, with 12 bases between. CDR1 and CDR2 (germline): GTSNPN, SVGIG (reference sequence). Using immunoSEQ multiplex PCR, the repertoire was profiled, and TCRdb retains in-frame clones only, with some absent. The top ten clones hold around 6.9% of a sample with some 86,000 clones, 75% to 95% of them seen once. The sequencing used CD4+ or CD8+ T cells sorted from blood, collected in a trial of the OX40 agonist ivuxolimab. The sequence came from an adult with an advanced solid tumor such as melanoma, head and neck, liver or kidney cancer. The chain combines TRBV30 with TRBJ1-4, with no clear D. This chain's CDR3 is CAWSVGSGGEKLFF. As DNA, the CDR3 is TGTGCCTGGAGTGTCGGGTCCGGAGGTGAAAAACTGTTTTTT.